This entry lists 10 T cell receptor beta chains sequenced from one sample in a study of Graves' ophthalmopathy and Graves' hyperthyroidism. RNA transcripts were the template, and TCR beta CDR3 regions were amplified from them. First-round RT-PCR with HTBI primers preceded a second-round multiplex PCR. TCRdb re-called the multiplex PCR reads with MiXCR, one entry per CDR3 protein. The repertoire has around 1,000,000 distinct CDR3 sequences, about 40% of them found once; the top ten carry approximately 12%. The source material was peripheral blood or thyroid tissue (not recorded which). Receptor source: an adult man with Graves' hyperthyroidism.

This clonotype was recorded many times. The DNA of the CDR3 is TGCGCCAGCAGCTTGGATTTGGAGACCCAGTACTTC. As protein: CASSLDLETQYF. The genes are TRBV5-1 and TRBJ2-5, with D uncertain. V lost 0 bases and J 5 bases, leaving 5 bases between the germline ends. The CDR3 totals 12 residues. Germline CDR1 SGHRS, CDR2 YFSETQ.

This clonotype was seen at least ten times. This CDR3 reads CASSPGQGANSPLHF. For the CDR3, the DNA is TGTGCCAGCAGTCCGGGACAGGGGGCGAATTCACCCCTCCACTTT. The V and J genes are TRBV9 and TRBJ1-6; 12 nucleotides agree with TRBD1. The CDR3 spans 15 residues. The junction had 4 bases not matched to a gene; V was cut back by 5 bases and J by 7 bases. CDR1 and CDR2 (germline): SGDLS, YYNGEE.

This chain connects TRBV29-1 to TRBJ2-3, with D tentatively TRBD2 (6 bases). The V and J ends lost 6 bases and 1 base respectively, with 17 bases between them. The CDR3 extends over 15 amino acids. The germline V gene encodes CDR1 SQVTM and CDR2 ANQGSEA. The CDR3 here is CSVAPRREGTDTQYF. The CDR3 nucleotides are TGCAGCGTGGCCCCGCGGAGGGAGGGCACAGATACGCAGTATTTT.

The CDR3 loop reads CASTPPDMATQYF. The CDR3 DNA reads TGTGCCAGCACCCCCCCGGATATGGCGACCCAGTACTTC. The V gene is TRBV28, the J gene TRBJ2-5; unclear D gene. V was shortened by 7 bases and J by 7 bases, with 16 bases between the two germline ends. Germline assignment: CDR1 MDHEN and CDR2 SYDVKM. The CDR3 sequence is 13 residues long.

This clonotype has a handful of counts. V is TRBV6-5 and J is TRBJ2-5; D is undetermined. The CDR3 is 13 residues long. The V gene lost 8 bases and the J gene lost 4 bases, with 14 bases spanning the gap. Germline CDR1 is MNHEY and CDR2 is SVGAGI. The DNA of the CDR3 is TGTGCCAGCGTTGGTCGCTTGCTAGAGACCCAGTACTTC. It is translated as CASVGRLLETQYF.

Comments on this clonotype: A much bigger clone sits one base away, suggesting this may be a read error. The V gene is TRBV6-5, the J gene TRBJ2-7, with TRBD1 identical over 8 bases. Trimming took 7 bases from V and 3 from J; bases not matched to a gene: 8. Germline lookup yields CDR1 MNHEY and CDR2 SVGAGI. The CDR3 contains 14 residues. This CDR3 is CASTRGQGNYEQYV. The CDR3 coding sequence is TGTGCCAGCACTCGCGGACAGGGTAACTACGAGCAGTACGTC.

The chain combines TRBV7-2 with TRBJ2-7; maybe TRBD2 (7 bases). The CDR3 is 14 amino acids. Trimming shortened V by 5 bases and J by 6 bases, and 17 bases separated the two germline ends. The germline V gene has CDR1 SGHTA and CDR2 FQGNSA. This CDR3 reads CASSLQGGFSEQYF. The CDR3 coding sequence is TGTGCCAGCAGCCTACAGGGAGGGTTCAGCGAGCAGTACTTC.

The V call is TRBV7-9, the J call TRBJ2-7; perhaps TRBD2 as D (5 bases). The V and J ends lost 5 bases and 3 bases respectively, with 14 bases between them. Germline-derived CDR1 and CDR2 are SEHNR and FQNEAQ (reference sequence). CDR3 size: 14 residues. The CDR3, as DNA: TGTGCCAGCAGCCACGGGGTCGCCTTCTACGAGCAGTACTTC. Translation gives CASSHGVAFYEQYF.

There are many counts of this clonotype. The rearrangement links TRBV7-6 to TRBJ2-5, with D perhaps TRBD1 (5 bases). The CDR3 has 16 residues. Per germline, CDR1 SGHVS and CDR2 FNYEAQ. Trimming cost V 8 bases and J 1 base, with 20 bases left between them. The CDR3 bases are TGTGCCAGCTCCATGATTGACCCAGGGCGCCAAGAGACCCAGTACTTC. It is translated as CASSMIDPGRQETQYF.

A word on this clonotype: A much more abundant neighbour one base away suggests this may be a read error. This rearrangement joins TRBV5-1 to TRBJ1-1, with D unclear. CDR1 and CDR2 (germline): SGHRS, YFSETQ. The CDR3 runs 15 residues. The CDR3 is CASSLSMNVSTEAFF. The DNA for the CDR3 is TGTGCCAGCAGCTTGAGTATGAACGTGAGCACTGAAGCTTTCTTT.